What follows are 21 T cell receptor beta chains derived from one specimen sequenced in a study of T cells after yellow fever vaccination. In TCRdb, the 5' RACE reads were re-called with MiXCR into one record per CDR3 protein. The sample includes 350,000 to 450,000 distinct CDR3 sequences, about 19% of them seen just once. The specimen comprised PBMCs, sampled before the yellow fever booster vaccination. Receptors were obtained from a man between 18 and 29 years old who received the YFV17D yellow fever vaccine.

The chain links TRBV29-1 to TRBJ2-5; no reliable D call. Trimming stripped 4 bases from V and 5 bases from J, with 14 bases between. The germline gives CDR1 SQVTM, CDR2 ANQGSEA. The CDR3 sequence is 13 residues long. Written as DNA, the CDR3 is TGCAGCGTTGCTCTCTTCCGTGGGGAGACCCAGTACTTC. It yields the protein CSVALFRGETQYF.

The chain couples TRBV4-1 to TRBJ1-1, with D unresolved. The V end was cut by 3 bases, the J end by 4 bases, with 15 bases between. The CDR3 runs 15 residues. CDR1 is MGHRA, CDR2 YSYEKL, per germline. The CDR3, as DNA: TGCGCCAGCAGCCATACGAGGGCGGTGGGCACTGAAGCTTTCTTT. Translating it yields CASSHTRAVGTEAFF.

This clonotype was detected a few times. The V call is TRBV29-1, the J call TRBJ2-7, with 14 bases that match TRBD2. This CDR3 is 14 amino acids long. V gave up 6 bases and J gave up 7 bases; unmatched junction bases: 8. The germline V gene has CDR1 SQVTM and CDR2 ANQGSEA. The CDR3 protein is CSVSPGTSGGEQYF. The CDR3 DNA reads as TGCAGCGTGTCCCCCGGGACTAGCGGGGGTGAGCAGTACTTC.

This clonotype was seen only a few times. The CDR3 DNA follows: TGCGCCAGCAGCCAAGCGGTAGCGGGGGCCCCAGATACGCAGTATTTT. This codes for CASSQAVAGAPDTQYF. The V call is TRBV4-3, the J call TRBJ2-3, with TRBD2 matching 9 bases. The CDR3 is made up of 16 amino acids. J was trimmed by 4 bases and V by 1 base; bases with no gene match: 6. Germline lookup yields CDR1 LGHNA and CDR2 YSLEER.

This chain uses TRBV6-5 with TRBJ2-7; 9 bases line up with TRBD2. This CDR3 has 15 amino acids. The germline gives CDR1 MNHEY, CDR2 SVGAGI. J lost 2 bases, V lost 0 bases, and 2 bases had no gene match. The CDR3 DNA sequence: TGTGCCAGCAGTTACTCGCGGGAGGGGGCCTACGAGCAGTACTTC. It is translated as CASSYSREGAYEQYF.

This chain uses TRBV29-1 with TRBJ2-5, with unresolved D. The germline V gene has CDR1 SQVTM and CDR2 ANQGSEA. CDR3 length: 12 residues. The V end lost 4 bases, the J end lost 5 bases, and 11 bases lay between the germline ends. CDR3 loop: CSVGFGLETQYF. The DNA for the CDR3 is TGCAGCGTTGGTTTTGGTCTGGAGACCCAGTACTTC.

The chain couples TRBV20-1 to TRBJ1-5, with a possible D match to TRBD1 (5 bases). CDR3 length: 13 residues. The germline V and J ends were trimmed by 5 bases and 6 bases, with 14 bases remaining between them. Germline V CDR1 and CDR2: DFQATT, SNEGSKA (reference sequence). For the CDR3, the DNA is TGCAGTGCTCCTCGACAGAGAGGTCAGCCCCAGCATTTT. Amino acid sequence: CSAPRQRGQPQHF.

In this sample, this clonotype turned up a few times. This rearrangement joins TRBV7-2 to TRBJ1-2; 7 positions match TRBD1. The V gene end was trimmed by 5 bases and the J gene end by 4 bases; junction bases not matched to a gene: 10. The CDR3 loop spans 15 amino acids. Germline loops: CDR1 SGHTA, CDR2 FQGNSA. For the CDR3, the DNA is TGTGCCAGCAGCCGTAACAGGGGATCACCCTATGGCTACACCTTC. This codes for CASSRNRGSPYGYTF.

This clonotype was counted between two and nine times. V gene TRBV7-9 combines with J gene TRBJ2-5, with D perhaps given as TRBD1 or TRBD2 (5 bases each). Germline CDR1 and CDR2: SEHNR and FQNEAQ (reference sequence). Trimming took 5 bases from V and 2 from J, leaving 18 bases between them. The CDR3 covers 16 residues. The CDR3, as DNA: TGTGCCAGCAGCCTTCCCTCAGGGACGAATCAAGAGACCCAGTACTTC. This codes for CASSLPSGTNQETQYF.

This clonotype occurred a few times. The chain carries TRBV20-1 and TRBJ2-7; D is perhaps TRBD2 (6 bases). Germline values: CDR1 DFQATT, CDR2 SNEGSKA (reference sequence). V was cut by 6 bases and J by 0 bases, with 12 bases left in between. The length of the CDR3 is 13 residues. CDR3 region: CSAGGAYSYEQYF. The CDR3 nucleotides are TGCAGTGCCGGCGGGGCCTACTCCTACGAGCAGTACTTC.

This chain connects TRBV30 to TRBJ1-2; D not resolved. Germline V CDR1 and CDR2: GTSNPN, SVGIG (reference sequence). The CDR3 runs 13 residues. V was trimmed by 8 bases and J by 0 bases, leaving 13 bases between them. This CDR3 is CARRRESNYGYTF. DNA of the CDR3: TGTGCCAGACGGAGGGAATCTAACTATGGCTACACCTTC.

The chain carries TRBV7-3 and TRBJ2-3; 7 nucleotides align to TRBD2. Germline assignment: CDR1 SGHTA and CDR2 FQGTGA. The CDR3 runs 16 residues. Unmatched junction bases numbered 6, after V lost 3 bases and J lost 0 bases. CDR3 loop: CASSLRVGGSTDTQYF. The CDR3 DNA sequence: TGTGCCAGCAGCTTGAGAGTCGGGGGGAGCACAGATACGCAGTATTTT.

This chain's CDR3 is CATTDRGRANYGYTF. The CDR3 nucleotides read TGTGCCACCACGGACCGTGGTAGGGCTAACTATGGCTACACCTTC. V and J are TRBV3-1 and TRBJ1-2; D unclear. V was trimmed by 10 bases and J by 0 bases, leaving 18 bases between them. The germline V gene encodes CDR1 LGHDT and CDR2 YNNKEL (reference sequence). This CDR3 is 15 amino acids long.

The chain employs TRBV6-2 or TRBV6-3 and TRBJ2-1; 9 bases fit TRBD1. The CDR3 spans 16 residues. CDR1 is MNHEY and CDR2 is SVGEGT in the germline V gene. Trimming at V came to 0 bases and at J to 4 bases, leaving 4 bases not matched to a gene. The CDR3 bases are TGTGCCAGCAGTTACTCGTTCGGGACAGGGTACAATGAGCAGTTCTTC. Amino acids: CASSYSFGTGYNEQFF.

The rearrangement links TRBV6-4 to TRBJ2-6, with TRBD1 matching over 7 bases. Trimming removed 6 bases from V and 2 bases from J; junction bases left unmatched: 10. Germline CDR1 reads MRHNA; CDR2 reads SNTAGT. CDR3 length equals 17 residues. CDR3 sequence (DNA): TGTGCCAGCAGAAAAGACAGGGAACGGACTGGGGCCAACGTCCTGACTTTC. Translating it yields CASRKDRERTGANVLTF.

The rearrangement uses TRBV27 and TRBJ2-3; D perhaps matches TRBD2 (5 bases). This CDR3 is built from 14 residues. V lost 4 bases to trimming and J lost 5 bases, with 13 bases between them. Germline V gene lookup returns CDR1 MNHEY and CDR2 SMNVEV (reference sequence). CDR3 sequence (DNA): TGTGCCAGCAGTTCACTAGAATCGATAGATACGCAGTATTTT. Amino acid sequence: CASSSLESIDTQYF.

This clonotype has ten or more counts. V and J are TRBV5-1 and TRBJ1-1; unclear D gene. The CDR3 is made up of 13 amino acids. The V end was cut by 4 bases, the J end by 0 bases, with 7 bases between. Germline CDR1 SGHRS, CDR2 YFSETQ. CDR3 nucleotides: TGCGCCAGCAGCCGGGATTTGAACACTGAAGCTTTCTTT. Translated: CASSRDLNTEAFF. The whole variable domain, remainder taken from reference TRBV5-1 and TRBJ1-1, is KAGVTQTPRYLIKTRGQQVTLSCSPISGHRSVSWYQQTPGQGLQFLFEYFSETQRNKGNFPGRFSGRQFSNSRSEMNVSTLELGDSALYLCASSRDLNTEAFFGQGTRLTVV.

The chain links TRBV2 to TRBJ2-1; the D gene is possibly TRBD1 (5 bases). CDR3 length equals 16 residues. CDR1 SNHLY and CDR2 FYNNEI come from the germline V gene. Deletions cut 0 bases from V and 10 bases from J, with 19 bases between. The CDR3 nucleotides read TGTGCCAGCAGTGAAGCGCTTTTGGCAGGGCAGCAAGAGCAGTTCTTC. Amino acid sequence: CASSEALLAGQQEQFF.

The genes are TRBV7-9 and TRBJ1-6; D possibly corresponds to TRBD1 (5 bases). Germline CDR1 reads SEHNR; CDR2 reads FQNEAQ (reference sequence). The CDR3 is made up of 14 amino acids. Trimming pared 4 bases from V and 7 bases from J, leaving 11 bases between. The CDR3 spells CASSSQGSNSPLHF. The CDR3, as DNA: TGTGCCAGCAGCTCCCAGGGATCGAATTCACCCCTCCACTTT.

The rearrangement joins TRBV28 to TRBJ2-2; 12 bases are a match to TRBD2. The V gene end was trimmed by 4 bases and the J gene end by 3 bases; junction bases not matched to a gene: 9. The CDR3 length is 18 residues. Germline assignment: CDR1 MDHEN and CDR2 SYDVKM. This CDR3 is CASSWRLAGGRDTGELFF. CDR3 bases: TGTGCCAGCAGTTGGCGGCTAGCGGGGGGGCGGGACACCGGGGAGCTGTTTTTT.

This clonotype has only a few counts. The CDR3 sequence: CSIRDTNTDTQYF. The CDR3, as DNA: TGCAGTATCCGGGACACCAACACAGATACGCAGTATTTT. The rearrangement links TRBV20-1 to TRBJ2-3, with D perhaps matching TRBD1 (6 bases). Per the germline V gene, CDR1 is DFQATT and CDR2 is SNEGSKA (reference sequence). The V end lost 8 bases, the J end lost 2 bases, and 14 bases lay between the germline ends. There are 13 residues in the CDR3.